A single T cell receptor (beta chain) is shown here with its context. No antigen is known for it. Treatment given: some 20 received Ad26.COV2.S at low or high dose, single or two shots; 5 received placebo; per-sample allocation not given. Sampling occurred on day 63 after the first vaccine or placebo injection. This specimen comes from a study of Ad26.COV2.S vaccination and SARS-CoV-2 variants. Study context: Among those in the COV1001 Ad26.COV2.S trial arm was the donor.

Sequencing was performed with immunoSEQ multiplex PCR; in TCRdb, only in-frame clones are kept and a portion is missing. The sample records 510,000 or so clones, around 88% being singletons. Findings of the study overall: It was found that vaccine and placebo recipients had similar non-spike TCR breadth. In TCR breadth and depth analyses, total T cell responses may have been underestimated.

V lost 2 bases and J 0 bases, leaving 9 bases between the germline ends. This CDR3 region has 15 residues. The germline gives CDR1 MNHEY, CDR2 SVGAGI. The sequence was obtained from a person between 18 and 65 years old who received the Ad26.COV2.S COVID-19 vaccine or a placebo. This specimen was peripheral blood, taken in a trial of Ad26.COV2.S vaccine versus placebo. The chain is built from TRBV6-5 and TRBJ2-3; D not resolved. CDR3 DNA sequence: TGTGCCAGCAGTTACACCCCTCGGAGCACAGATACGCAGTATTTT. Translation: CASSYTPRSTDTQYF.